These 11 T cell receptor beta chains came from one sample sequenced in a study of identical twins (TCRdb year 2016). The method behind the library was 5' RACE. The data were produced on an Illumina HiSeq 2000. Starting from the raw public reads, TCRdb applied fastp trimming at Q25, assembled clones with MiXCR and retained in-frame beta chains. Each CDR3 protein gets just one entry, which takes the most common genes and DNA from the rows behind it. The table for this sample lists around 1.7 million distinct CDR3 sequences; about 32% of them were counted only once. 0.27% of the sample rests with the top ten. The sample consisted of cord blood. These TCRs come from a newborn girl in good health.

Worth noting for this clonotype: Relative to the germline gene, one junction end is altered; a read error may explain this. The rearrangement joins TRBV28 to TRBJ2-7, with 8 bases that match TRBD1. The DNA end favors TRBJ2-4, so the J call may be wrong. The CDR3 length is 17 residues. Per germline, CDR1 MDHEN and CDR2 SYDVKM. In nucleotides, the CDR3 is TGCGCCAGCAGTTTAAATTTAGTGGACAGGGCCAAAAGCATTCAGTACTTC. This sequence encodes CASSLNLVDRAKSIQYF.

V usage is TRBV7-2 and J usage is TRBJ2-7; TRBD2 matches 10 bases. The junction had 5 bases not matched to a gene; V was cut back by 2 bases and J by 7 bases. Germline loops: CDR1 SGHTA, CDR2 FQGNSA. The CDR3 runs to 14 residues. This chain's CDR3 is CASSLIGTSAEQYF. CDR3 DNA sequence: TGTGCCAGCAGCTTAATCGGGACTAGCGCAGAGCAGTACTTC.

A remark on this clonotype: Germline and junction disagree at one end, which may indicate a read error. V gene TRBV7-2 combines with J gene TRBJ2-1; D remains unclear. The CDR3 has 15 residues. Per germline, CDR1 SGHTA and CDR2 FQGNSA. CDR3 sequence reads: CASSLAAGSCNEQFF. The DNA for the CDR3 is TGTGCCAGCAGCTTAGCGGCAGGCTCCTGCAATGAGCAGTTCTTC. The full variable domain, rest sourced from reference TRBV7-2 and TRBJ2-1, is GAGVSQSPSNKVTEKGKDVELRCDPISGHTALYWYRQSLGQGLEFLIYFQGNSAPDKSGLPSDRFSAERTGGSVSTLTIQRTQQEDSAVYLCASSLAAGSCNEQFFGPGTRLTVL.

The V gene is TRBV12-3 or TRBV12-4, the J gene TRBJ2-3; the match to TRBD2 covers 11 bases. V was clipped by 5 bases and J by 5 bases; unmatched bases: 9. CDR3 length equals 16 residues. The CDR3 nucleotides are TGTGCCAGCAGTGCGATACTAGCGGGAGACAGAGATACGCAGTATTTT. It translates to CASSAILAGDRDTQYF.

This clonotype was detected a few times. The chain employs TRBV5-6 and TRBJ2-3, with D perhaps matching TRBD1 (6 bases). Per the germline V gene, CDR1 is SGHDT and CDR2 is YYEEEE. V gave up 0 bases and J gave up 1 base, with 12 bases separating them. The CDR3 spans 16 residues. The CDR3 loop reads CASSLESQGRTDTQYF. For the CDR3, the DNA is TGTGCCAGCAGCTTGGAGTCACAGGGACGCACAGATACGCAGTATTTT.

DNA of the CDR3: TGTGCCAGCAGCTTAGAAGTCCCTGTCGGCTCCTACGAGCAGTACTTC. Translating it yields CASSLEVPVGSYEQYF. The chain carries TRBV7-6 and TRBJ2-7; D remains unclear. Trimming pared 1 base from V and 0 bases from J, leaving 13 bases between. The CDR3 spans 16 residues. The germline CDR1 and CDR2 sequences are SGHVS and FNYEAQ.

Written as DNA, the CDR3 is TGTGCCAGCAGCGCCTTAGCGGGGCTCTACGAGCAGTACTTC. This translates into CASSALAGLYEQYF. This sequence joins TRBV7-9 and TRBJ2-7; the match to TRBD2 covers 8 bases. CDR1 SEHNR and CDR2 FQNEAQ come from the germline V gene (reference sequence). Trimming took 5 bases from V and 3 from J; bases not matched to a gene: 6. This CDR3 has 14 amino acids.

The gene calls are TRBV20-1 and TRBJ2-7; D is perhaps TRBD2 (5 bases). V lost 5 bases, J lost 3 bases, and 14 bases lay in between. The CDR3 has 13 residues. Looked up from germline, CDR1 is DFQATT and CDR2 is SNEGSKA (reference sequence). Here the CDR3 reads CSACPPRVYEQYF. The CDR3 region has the DNA TGCAGTGCTTGCCCTCCGCGGGTCTACGAGCAGTACTTC.

This clonotype was recorded a few times. This chain uses TRBV12-3 or TRBV12-4 with TRBJ1-3; unclear D gene. The CDR3 has 15 residues. The V and J ends lost 5 bases and 0 bases respectively, with 11 bases between them. The DNA of the CDR3 is TGTGCCAGCAGTCCCCTCACGCGCTCTGGAAACACCATATATTTT. This translates into CASSPLTRSGNTIYF.

There are a few counts of this clonotype. The chain carries TRBV27 and TRBJ2-5; no clear D. Looked up from germline, CDR1 is MNHEY and CDR2 is SMNVEV (reference sequence). This CDR3 has 14 residues. Trimming pared 0 bases from V and 4 bases from J, leaving 9 bases between. In DNA form, the CDR3 reads TGTGCCAGCAGTTTATCGAGGCAAAGAGAGACCCAGTACTTC. Protein product: CASSLSRQRETQYF.

This clonotype was counted ten times or more. The chain employs TRBV12-3 or TRBV12-4 and TRBJ2-7; D is undetermined. V gave up 4 bases and J gave up 4 bases, with 11 bases separating them. This CDR3 is built from 13 residues. CDR3 DNA sequence: TGTGCCAGCAGTTGGGTCTTTGAGTACGAGCAGTACTTC. Translating it yields CASSWVFEYEQYF.